This TCR beta chain was sequenced during a study of PD-1 blockade in classical Hodgkin lymphoma. Study-level points and caveats: Repertoire difference causes, possibly disease activity or prior therapy, remain undefined. Among the patients, those starting nivolumab under 1 year after ASCT were excluded. The diversity seen at baseline in complete responders resembled that of newly diagnosed patients.

Every patient had relapsed following autologous stem cell transplantation, and cohorts differed in brentuximab vedotin exposure. This clone is termed medium-sized. The antigen is unknown. The CDR3 is made up of 13 amino acids. V was cut by 5 bases and J by 0 bases, with 8 bases left in between. The germline V gene has CDR1 SGHNT and CDR2 YENEEA. Clones were read by immunoSEQ multiplex PCR, and TCRdb kept only the in-frame ones, dropping some. The repertoire consists of more than 40,000 clones, with around nine tenths occurring once and the leading ten covering roughly a tenth. This specimen was peripheral blood mononuclear cells (PBMCs), taken at baseline. The origin of this receptor is a human donor with classical Hodgkin lymphoma. This rearrangement joins TRBV11-3 to TRBJ2-7; possibly TRBD1 or TRBD2 for D (5 bases each). The DNA for the CDR3 is TGTGCCAGCAGCCCGGGACCCTCCTACGAGCAGTACTTC. Translation gives CASSPGPSYEQYF. Based on the CDR3 plus reference TRBV11-3 and TRBJ2-7, the full variable domain is EAGVVQSPRYKIIEKKQPVAFWCNPISGHNTLYWYLQNLGQGPELLIRYENEEAVDDSQLPKDRFSAERLKGVDSTLKIQPAELGDSAVYLCASSPGPSYEQYFGPGTRLTVT.